The T cell receptor (beta chain) under discussion was sequenced for a study of blood T cell repertoires in COVID-19. Background on the study: Collection of acute and convalescent COVID-19 samples took place in the United States, Italy and Spain.

As originally analysed: Estimation of nucleated cell counts relied on the amplification of reference gene primers. Method: immunoSEQ multiplex PCR; TCRdb's copy keeps in-frame clones and lacks some. From that table come the V and J calls and clone size; the DNA was used to work out D and trimming. The profile shows fewer than 350,000 clones, about 91% of them singletons. Researchers sorted participants into cohorts using their self-reported clinical history. Recovery among Cohort 3 donors was established by two negative PCRs, clearance, or symptom resolution. The sample taken for sequencing was PBMCs or T cells enriched from blood (not recorded which). This receptor was taken from a woman between 40 and 50 years old who had recovered from COVID-19.

CDR3 nucleotides: TGCGCCAGCAGTGAAGGGACAGGGGATGCAACTAATGAAAAACTGTTTTTT. Residues: CASSEGTGDATNEKLFF. The chain uses TRBV10-1 and TRBJ1-4; TRBD1 matches at 10 bases. This CDR3 contains 17 residues. Trimming cost V 3 bases and J 0 bases; bases outside gene matches: 4. Germline V gene data show CDR1 as WNHNN and CDR2 as SYGVQD (reference sequence).